Following are 14 T cell receptor beta chains from one sample sequenced in a study of T cells after yellow fever vaccination. TCRdb re-called the 5' RACE reads through MiXCR, storing one row per CDR3 protein. The sample has 250,000 or so distinct CDR3 sequences, roughly 3.7% seen once; the top ten hold about 20%. Source: PBMCs, taken 15 days after the yellow fever booster vaccination. These receptors all come from a man aged 18 to 29 who received the YFV17D yellow fever vaccine.

This clonotype was detected ten times or more. The V gene is TRBV7-9, the J gene TRBJ2-1; 12 bases align to TRBD2. The CDR3 contains 14 residues. CDR1 and CDR2 (germline): SEHNR, FQNEAQ (reference sequence). The V gene end was trimmed by 11 bases and the J gene end by 6 bases; junction bases not matched to a gene: 8. The CDR3 DNA sequence: TGTGCCGGCTCAAGGACTAGCGGGGTCAATGAGCAGTTCTTC. It codes for CAGSRTSGVNEQFF.

This clonotype has at least ten counts. The chain uses TRBV6-2 or TRBV6-3 and TRBJ2-1; 13 nucleotides agree with TRBD2. The germline V gene has CDR1 MNHEY and CDR2 SVGEGT. CDR3 length: 18 residues. The J segment lost 8 bases and the V segment lost 2 bases, leaving 12 bases of the junction unmatched. CDR3 sequence reads: CASSYPGTSGDRRDEQFF. DNA of the CDR3: TGTGCCAGCAGTTACCCCGGGACTAGCGGGGACCGTAGGGATGAGCAGTTCTTC.

This clonotype was seen repeatedly, ten times or more. The rearrangement links TRBV7-2 to TRBJ2-5; 10 positions match TRBD2. J was trimmed by 1 base and V by 5 bases; bases with no gene match: 4. This CDR3 has 15 amino acids. Germline assignment: CDR1 SGHTA and CDR2 FQGNSA. The CDR3 reads CASSNQRGGQETQYF. The CDR3 nucleotides read TGTGCCAGCAGCAATCAGCGGGGGGGCCAAGAGACCCAGTACTTC.

The chain joins TRBV27 to TRBJ1-5, with 8 bases lining up with TRBD1. The germline V gene encodes CDR1 MNHEY and CDR2 SMNVEV (reference sequence). V lost 5 bases, J lost 0 bases, and 3 bases stayed unmatched. This CDR3 comprises 15 residues. CDR3 in DNA: TGTGCCAGCAGTGGGACAGGCTTTAGCAATCAGCCCCAGCATTTT. This sequence encodes CASSGTGFSNQPQHF.

This clonotype has at least ten counts. The chain has TRBV3-1 and TRBJ2-3, with D tentatively TRBD1 or TRBD2 (5 bases each). The CDR3 sequence is 15 residues long. Germline V gives CDR1 LGHDT, CDR2 YNNKEL (reference sequence). Between the trimmed V and J ends, which lost 1 base and 6 bases, there was a span of 14 bases. The CDR3 DNA is TGTGCCAGCAGCCAAGCGCTAGCCGGGACCGATACGCAGTATTTT. Amino acid sequence: CASSQALAGTDTQYF.

This clonotype was observed many times. The chain has TRBV12-3 or TRBV12-4 and TRBJ2-7, with TRBD1 identical over 7 bases. Trimming at V came to 6 bases and at J to 5 bases, leaving 4 bases not matched to a gene. The CDR3 length is 12 residues. The CDR3 nucleotides are TGTGCCAGCAGCCTGACAGGGAACGAGCAGTACTTC. Amino acids: CASSLTGNEQYF.

This clonotype was recorded at least ten times. The gene calls are TRBV6-2 or TRBV6-3 and TRBJ2-7; D perhaps matches TRBD1 (6 bases). The CDR3 totals 14 residues. Germline loops: CDR1 MNHEY, CDR2 SVGEGT. V gave up 5 bases and J gave up 4 bases, with 15 bases separating them. CDR3 in amino acids: CASSPQGSAYEQYV. DNA of the CDR3: TGTGCCAGCAGTCCTCAGGGGTCAGCGTACGAGCAGTACGTC.

This clonotype was picked up many times. The genes are TRBV5-6 and TRBJ2-7, with 11 bases that match TRBD2. The germline CDR1 and CDR2 sequences are SGHDT and YYEEEE. Trimming at V came to 2 bases and at J to 0 bases, leaving 7 bases not matched to a gene. This CDR3 has 17 amino acids. CDR3 DNA: TGTGCCAGCAGCTTTACTAGCGGGGGTTATAGCTCCTACGAGCAGTACGTC. It is translated as CASSFTSGGYSSYEQYV.

This clonotype was observed many times. This rearrangement joins TRBV20-1 to TRBJ2-6; D may be TRBD1 (6 bases). V gave up 2 bases and J gave up 4 bases, with 15 bases separating them. CDR3 length: 16 amino acids. Germline V lookup: CDR1 DFQATT, CDR2 SNEGSKA (reference sequence). The CDR3: CSARPLQGSGANVLTF. The CDR3 coding sequence is TGCAGTGCTAGACCACTACAGGGTTCAGGGGCCAACGTCCTGACTTTC.

This clonotype came up many times. The chain uses TRBV5-1 and TRBJ2-5; TRBD2 matches 8 bases. This CDR3 is built from 15 residues. CDR1 is SGHRS, CDR2 YFSETQ, per germline. With V trimmed by 3 bases and J by 4 bases, 8 bases remained unmatched. This CDR3 is CASSSGTRGVETQYF. Here the CDR3 DNA reads TGCGCCAGCAGCTCCGGGACTAGAGGCGTAGAGACCCAGTACTTC.

This clonotype has a count of ten or more. The V and J genes are TRBV10-3 and TRBJ2-7, with no clear D. CDR1 and CDR2 (germline): ENHRY, SYGVKD. The CDR3 spans 14 residues. V lost 2 bases and J lost 5, with 13 bases in between. The CDR3 sequence is CAISESLSSNEQYV. CDR3 nucleotides: TGTGCCATCAGTGAGAGTCTTAGCTCAAACGAGCAGTACGTC.

This clonotype has a count of ten or more. V usage is TRBV6-5 and J usage is TRBJ2-1; TRBD1 might be the D (5 bases). Between the trimmed V and J ends, which lost 2 bases and 4 bases, there was a span of 6 bases. CDR3 length: 13 residues. The germline CDR1 and CDR2 sequences are MNHEY and SVGAGI. The CDR3 protein is CASSYRQYNEQFF. CDR3 sequence (DNA): TGTGCCAGCAGTTACCGACAGTACAATGAGCAGTTCTTC.

This clonotype was seen ten or more times. This chain links TRBV7-2 with TRBJ1-1; D is unresolved. The CDR3 has 14 residues. The germline gives CDR1 SGHTA, CDR2 FQGNSA. The V and J ends lost 4 bases and 3 bases respectively, with 12 bases between them. The CDR3 is CASSSAGVHTEAFF. The CDR3 bases are TGTGCCAGCAGCTCAGCTGGGGTTCACACTGAAGCTTTCTTT.

There are many counts of this clonotype. V gene TRBV5-1 combines with J gene TRBJ2-5, with 9 nucleotides matching TRBD1. Per germline, CDR1 SGHRS and CDR2 YFSETQ. The V segment lost 5 bases and the J segment 0 bases; nucleotides outside the gene matches: 8. The CDR3 runs 16 residues. The CDR3 here is CASRSGQGLHQETQYF. In nucleotides, the CDR3 is TGCGCCAGCAGATCGGGACAGGGCCTCCACCAAGAGACCCAGTACTTC. Together with reference TRBV5-1 and TRBJ2-5, the CDR3 gives the full variable domain: KAGVTQTPRYLIKTRGQQVTLSCSPISGHRSVSWYQQTPGQGLQFLFEYFSETQRNKGNFPGRFSGRQFSNSRSEMNVSTLELGDSALYLCASRSGQGLHQETQYFGPGTRLLVL.